A single sample is the source of the 15 T cell receptor beta chains below, sequenced in a study of T cells in narcolepsy. Sequenced by immunoSEQ multiplex PCR; TCRdb stores in-frame clones only, minus some. Among several thousand clones listed, around two thirds were seen once. The sample comprised CD45RA- memory CD8+ T cells from PBMCs. All receptors come from a human donor with narcolepsy.

The chain couples TRBV4-2 to TRBJ2-7, with 7 bases fitting TRBD1. J lost 1 base, V lost 0 bases, and 3 bases had no gene match. Germline CDR1 and CDR2: LGHNA and YNFKEQ. CDR3 size: 15 residues. CDR3 coding DNA: TGTGCCAGCAGCCAAGATTGGGACAGTTCCTACGAGCAGTACTTC. Amino acid sequence: CASSQDWDSSYEQYF.

The chain carries TRBV28 and TRBJ1-3; TRBD1 might be the D (6 bases). The length of the CDR3 is 13 residues. Trimming cost V 3 bases and J 4 bases, with 7 bases left between them. Germline CDR1 reads MDHEN; CDR2 reads SYDVKM. As DNA, the CDR3 is TGTGCCAGCAGTTTTGGACAGGGAAACACCATATATTTT. Translated: CASSFGQGNTIYF.

The V call is TRBV5-6, the J call TRBJ1-4, with 8 nucleotides matching TRBD1. The trim removed 3 bases at V and 7 bases at J, leaving 5 bases unmatched. The CDR3 covers 14 residues. CDR1 is SGHDT and CDR2 is YYEEEE in the germline V gene. CDR3 bases: TGTGCCAGCAGCTCGGGACAGGCCTCTGAAAAACTGTTTTTT. Residues: CASSSGQASEKLFF.

The chain couples TRBV7-8 to TRBJ1-5; 10 nucleotides agree with TRBD1. The V segment lost 5 bases and the J segment 2 bases; nucleotides outside the gene matches: 6. CDR1 and CDR2 (germline): SGHVS, FQNEAQ. CDR3 length equals 16 residues. Here the CDR3 reads CASSRQGAPGNQPQHF. CDR3 bases: TGTGCCAGCAGCCGACAGGGGGCGCCGGGCAATCAGCCCCAGCATTTT. The variable domain in full, completed from reference TRBV7-8 and TRBJ1-5, reads GAGVSQSPRYKVAKRGQDVALRCDPISGHVSLFWYQQALGQGPEFLTYFQNEAQLDKSGLPSDRFFAERPEGSVSTLKIQRTQQEDSAVYLCASSRQGAPGNQPQHFGDGTRLSIL.

This chain links TRBV11-3 with TRBJ2-2, with D tentatively TRBD1 or TRBD2 (6 bases each). This CDR3 is built from 17 residues. The V end was cut by 0 bases, the J end by 2 bases, with 13 bases between. CDR1 is SGHNT, CDR2 YENEEA, per germline. DNA for the CDR3: TGTGCCAGCAGCTTAGAAGTGGGGGGACACAACACCGGGGAGCTGTTTTTT. Translated, it gives CASSLEVGGHNTGELFF.

V and J are TRBV7-9 and TRBJ2-1, with TRBD2 identical over 9 bases. V was clipped by 4 bases and J by 4 bases; unmatched bases: 5. CDR1 SEHNR and CDR2 FQNEAQ come from the germline V gene (reference sequence). This CDR3 contains 15 residues. The CDR3 region is CASSWGGGEYNEQFF. The CDR3 nucleotides are TGTGCCAGCAGCTGGGGCGGGGGGGAGTACAATGAGCAGTTCTTC.

This clone was recorded a few times. The rearrangement uses TRBV19 and TRBJ1-5; D is undetermined. This CDR3 is built from 13 residues. Trimming shortened V by 4 bases and J by 3 bases, and 7 bases separated the two germline ends. Germline loops: CDR1 LNHDA, CDR2 SQIVND (reference sequence). The CDR3 bases are TGTGCCAGTAGTACTGGCCTCAATCAGCCCCAGCATTTT. This sequence encodes CASSTGLNQPQHF.

V is TRBV4-1 and J is TRBJ2-7; maybe TRBD1 (5 bases). There are 13 residues in the CDR3. Deletions cut 4 bases from V and 3 bases from J, with 10 bases between. The germline V gene has CDR1 MGHRA and CDR2 YSYEKL. CDR3 amino acids: CASSPGLLYEQYF. The DNA for the CDR3 is TGCGCCAGCAGCCCAGGGCTCCTCTACGAGCAGTACTTC.

The chain joins TRBV5-4 to TRBJ1-5; D is unresolved. The V and J ends lost 3 bases and 9 bases respectively, with 4 bases between them. CDR1 and CDR2 (germline): SGHNT, YYREEE (reference sequence). The CDR3 runs 10 residues. CDR3 protein: CASSYPPQHF. The CDR3 nucleotides are TGTGCCAGCAGCTACCCGCCCCAGCATTTT.

This clone is labeled as medium-sized. The chain combines TRBV27 with TRBJ2-1, with 9 bases lining up with TRBD2. This CDR3 has 18 amino acids. V was pared by 0 bases and J by 6 bases, with 12 bases of the junction left unmatched. From germline, CDR1 is MNHEY and CDR2 SMNVEV (reference sequence). The CDR3, as DNA: TGTGCCAGCAGTTTATCCCGCATTGCGGGGGGGGCAAGCAATGAGCAGTTCTTC. It translates to CASSLSRIAGGASNEQFF.

The rearrangement links TRBV6-4 to TRBJ2-2; TRBD2 agrees at 7 bases. Unmatched junction bases numbered 2, after V lost 4 bases and J lost 0 bases. Germline V gene sequence: CDR1 MRHNA, CDR2 SNTAGT. There are 15 residues in the CDR3. The CDR3 here is CASSASGANTGELFF. The CDR3 coding sequence is TGTGCCAGCAGTGCTAGCGGCGCGAACACCGGGGAGCTGTTTTTT.

The chain is built from TRBV25-1 and TRBJ2-1; 10 positions agree with TRBD2. Per germline, CDR1 MGHDK and CDR2 SYGVNS. CDR3 length: 16 amino acids. J was trimmed by 7 bases and V by 6 bases; bases with no gene match: 12. The CDR3 sequence: CASRPEVAGGRNEQFF. The CDR3 coding sequence is TGTGCCAGCAGGCCCGAGGTAGCGGGGGGCCGTAATGAGCAGTTCTTC.

J is TRBJ1-1 and V is TRBV6-1; TRBD1 matches at 11 bases. This CDR3 has 14 amino acids. Germline V lookup: CDR1 MNHNS, CDR2 SASEGT. J gave up 5 bases and V 6 bases, and 5 bases lay outside the gene matches. The CDR3 DNA reads as TGTGCCAGCAGGATGGGACAGGGGGGAACTGAAGCTTTCTTT. It specifies CASRMGQGGTEAFF.

The chain employs TRBV9 and TRBJ2-3; 7 positions agree with TRBD2. Germline-derived CDR1 and CDR2 are SGDLS and YYNGEE. The J segment lost 0 bases and the V segment lost 2 bases, leaving 12 bases of the junction unmatched. The CDR3 covers 18 residues. Here the CDR3 reads CASSVPLAEPSSTDTQYF. CDR3 DNA: TGTGCCAGCAGCGTGCCGCTAGCGGAGCCCTCTAGCACAGATACGCAGTATTTT.

V gene TRBV4-3 combines with J gene TRBJ2-3, with 14 bases fitting TRBD2. The junction had 2 bases not matched to a gene; V was cut back by 5 bases and J by 4 bases. This CDR3 region has 15 residues. Germline loops: CDR1 LGHNA, CDR2 YSLEER. The CDR3 bases are TGCGCCAGCAGCATGACTAGCGGGGGGGCAGATACGCAGTATTTT. Its translation: CASSMTSGGADTQYF.